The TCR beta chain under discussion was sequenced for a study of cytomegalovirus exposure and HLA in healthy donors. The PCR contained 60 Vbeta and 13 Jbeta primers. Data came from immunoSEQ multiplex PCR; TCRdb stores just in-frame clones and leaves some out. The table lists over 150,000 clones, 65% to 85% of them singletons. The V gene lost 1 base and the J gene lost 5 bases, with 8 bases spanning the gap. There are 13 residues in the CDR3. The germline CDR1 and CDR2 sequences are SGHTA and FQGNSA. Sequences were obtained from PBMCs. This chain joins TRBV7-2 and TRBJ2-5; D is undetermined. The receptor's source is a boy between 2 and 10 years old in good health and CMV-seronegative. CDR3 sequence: CASSLEVGETQYF. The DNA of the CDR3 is TGTGCCAGCAGCTTAGAGGTCGGGGAGACCCAGTACTTC.